This TCR beta chain comes out of a study of blood T cell repertoires in COVID-19 (dated by TCRdb to about 2020). With regard to the full study: Samples covering the acute and convalescent phases of COVID-19 were provided by collaborators in the United States, Italy and Spain. The material from the prospective study consisted of cDNA or gDNA derived from T cells, B-cell-depleted T cells, or PBMCs. The dataset comprised deeply sampled blood TCRbeta repertoires from subjects exposed to, actively infected with, or recovered from COVID-19. The repertoires were released in a freely available public database meant as a resource for research on the immune response to SARS-CoV-2. Samples came from the ongoing ImmuneRACE study (first 160 participants) plus 1,254 subjects from 6 global collaborators. The sample metadata nearly always contained a de-identified subject ID, COVID-19 status, age in years and sex. Where available, HLA class I and class II types were taken from metadata supplied by the sample provider and were not determined by assay-based typing. Beyond this particular receptor, the publication reports: How much clinical and demographic metadata was included differed by source and by participant, and the metadata was provided uncurated.

TCRbeta CDR3 regions were amplified from genomic DNA by means of the immunoSEQ Assay, a bias-controlled multiplex PCR. In the original analysis: The number of nucleated cells in each sample was estimated by amplification of reference gene primers within the assay. To quantify the absolute abundance of each unique TCRbeta CDR3 rearrangement, sequence reads were collapsed and filtered. For each sample, productive Simpson clonality was calculated as the square root of Simpson's diversity index over productive rearrangements. TCRdb retrieved this table from immuneACCESS and kept in-frame rearrangements only. Not all clones are present; in checked studies, unresolved V genes account for under half, and no reason is known for the remainder. D and trimming were read from the DNA, whereas the V and J calls and clone size are those reported in that table. This sample has 91,000 or so clones in its table, and roughly 86% of those were observed once. Of the sample, roughly 13% falls within the top ten clones.

Whole blood was collected in K2EDTA tubes by collaborating institutions according to the institutions' own protocols. For TCRbeta analysis, collaborators shipped samples as frozen whole blood, isolated PBMCs, or DNA extracted from either of those sample types. CDR3 length: 14 amino acids, cysteine to phenylalanine. Of all the DNA, just the CDR3 is kept, 42 bases in frame from base 1. V drops 8 bases and J drops 0 bases, leaving 11 bases in between. For CDR1 and CDR2, the germline V gene lists MNHEY and SVGAGI. This clone was found a few times. This clone's antigen is unknown. The record has no base qualities; no much larger clone is one base away.

The receptor was derived from a woman aged 55-75 years in a cohort sampled during active or convalescent COVID-19. This sequence uses TRBV6-5 and TRBJ2-1, with no confident D gene call. Sequencing was carried out using peripheral blood. The CDR3 corresponds to CASDRGSSYNEQFF. The DNA sequence is TGTGCCAGCGATCGAGGAAGCTCCTACAATGAGCAGTTCTTC.